This T cell receptor (beta chain) was retrieved from a study of shared clonotypes between healthy human individuals. Study-level points and caveats: What limited the represented genetic and exposure-history diversity was the small number of donors.

The material for each subset, its genomic DNA, was split evenly across several immunoSEQ plates. In the study's own analysis: ImmunoSEQ gave junction-only sequences without quality scores, so filtering differed. The method was immunoSEQ multiplex PCR; TCRdb's version includes in-frame clones alone and lacks a portion of them. The DNA was the basis for D and trimming; V, J and clone size are from that table. The data show over a million clones, about three quarters seen once. Comment on this clone: The antigen remains unidentified.

The sequencing sample was made of memory CD4+ T cells sorted from blood. The sample's subset: CD45RA-negative fraction. This TCR was recovered from a man aged 18 to 29 in good health.

The CDR3 bases are TGTGCCAGCAACGCGGGACAGGGGGCCAGCTATGGCTACACCTTC. Residues: CASNAGQGASYGYTF. The chain recombines TRBV6-5 with TRBJ1-2; TRBD1 agrees at 12 bases. The CDR3 is 15 amino acids. CDR1 and CDR2 from the germline V gene are MNHEY and SVGAGI. V lost 7 bases to trimming and J lost 4 bases; unmatched junction nucleotides: 7.